This TCR beta chain was sequenced during a study of blood T cell repertoires in COVID-19 (dated by TCRdb to 2018 to 2021). With regard to the full study: Collaborator samples came from the United States, Italy and Spain and covered acute and convalescent phases of COVID-19. Where HLA class I and class II types were available, the types were taken from metadata supplied by the sample provider, not from assay-based typing. The sample metadata nearly always contained a de-identified subject ID, COVID-19 status, age in years and sex. Deeply sampled blood TCRbeta repertoires from subjects exposed to, actively infected with, or recovered from COVID-19 were included in the dataset. The samples were drawn from the first 160 participants of the ongoing ImmuneRACE study and from over 950 subjects provided by 6 global collaborators. The prospective study material was composed of cDNA or gDNA derived from T cells, B-cell-depleted T cells, or PBMCs. The repertoires were made available in a free public database intended to serve as a resource for research on the immune response to SARS-CoV-2.

One collaborating source in Seattle enrolled patients during active infection and followed them longitudinally through the course of disease. The collaborating institutions used their own protocols to collect whole blood in K2EDTA tubes. Collaborator samples were shipped for TCRbeta analysis as frozen whole blood, isolated PBMCs, or DNA extracted from either sample type. Note on this clone: Its antigen is still unknown. The input lacks base qualities; no much larger clone sits a single base away.

The germline V gene yields SGHTS for CDR1 and YDEGEE for CDR2. From the cysteine through the phenylalanine, the CDR3 covers 15 amino acids. The sequence is cut down to CDR3 DNA, 45 bases in frame from base 1. After removal of 4 bases from V and 2 bases from J, the junction retains 7 bases not matched to a gene. Here is what the overall study found, with its caveats: Clinical and demographic metadata were provided uncurated, with the amount varying by source and participant.

TCRbeta CDR3 regions were amplified from genomic DNA using the immunoSEQ Assay, a bias-controlled multiplex PCR. The paper's data handling went like this. Nucleated cell counts per sample were estimated from amplification of reference gene primers within the assay. To quantify the absolute abundance of each unique TCRbeta CDR3 rearrangement, sequence reads were collapsed and filtered. For each sample, productive Simpson clonality was calculated by taking the square root of Simpson's diversity index across productive rearrangements. Imported from immuneACCESS, the table was reduced by TCRdb to in-frame sequences with V and J called. These copies leave out some clones; in studies compared against another copy, an unresolved V gene accounts for under half, and the cause of the remainder is not known. The V and J calls and clone size are taken from that table; D and trimming were inferred from the DNA. The sample records approximately 350,000 clones, about 88% of which are singletons. Of the sample, about 7.1% falls within the top ten clones.

The specimen was peripheral blood. The rearrangement joined TRBV5-8 to TRBJ2-3; 7 central bases correspond to TRBD1. The clonotype was recovered from a woman in her sixties with COVID-19, enrolled during active disease. The nucleotides are TGTGCCAGCAGCATGACAGGGACCCCCACAGATACGCAGTATTTT. This is translated as CASSMTGTPTDTQYF.